These 19 T cell receptor beta chains share one sample of origin, sequenced in a study of tumor and adjacent non-tumor tissue in lung cancer. TCRbeta libraries were built with three rounds of nested PCR, modified from ARM-PCR. Each CDR3 protein is one row after TCRdb ran MiXCR on the multiplex PCR reads. The table includes 90,000 to 120,000 distinct CDR3 sequences, 65% detected once. The template was RNA from unsorted bulk tissue. This non-tumor lung sample came from over 3 cm beyond the tumor edge. Sample: distant non-tumor lung tissue. Receptors were obtained from a man between 25 and 39 years old with non-small cell lung cancer.

Of note for this clonotype: A much larger clone sits a single nucleotide away, making a read error possible. This chain joins TRBV6-1 and TRBJ2-5; D might be TRBD2 (6 bases). CDR3 length: 11 residues. Germline V gene data show CDR1 as MNHNS and CDR2 as SASEGT. Trimming shortened V by 4 bases and J by 7 bases, and 7 bases separated the two germline ends. CDR3 sequence (DNA): TGTGCCAGCAGTGGGCGGGGGACCCAGTACTTC. Translation gives CASSGRGTQYF.

As to this clonotype: Because it lacks the conserved phenylalanine or tryptophan at the end, this CDR3 is likely a read error. The rearrangement links TRBV12-3 or TRBV12-4 to TRBJ1-1; D might be TRBD1 (6 bases). Trimming pared 2 bases from V and 7 bases from J, leaving 11 bases between. The CDR3 loop spans 13 amino acids. The CDR3 DNA follows: TGTGCCAGCAGTTTAATGTGGGACATTGAAGCTTTCCTT. Translated, it gives CASSLMWDIEAFL.

Points on this clonotype: A much larger clone lies a single base off, so this may be a read error. The conserved phenylalanine or tryptophan normally closing the CDR3 is absent here, so this likely arose from a read error. The V call is TRBV6-5, the J call TRBJ2-7, with TRBD1 matching 7 bases. The CDR3 covers 14 residues. Germline CDR1 reads MNHEY; CDR2 reads SVGAGI. J lost 1 base, V lost 7 bases, and 7 bases had no gene match. The CDR3 reads CASKTGTASYEQYY. Written as DNA, the CDR3 is TGTGCCAGCAAGACCGGGACAGCTTCCTACGAGCAGTACTAC.

Notes on this clonotype: At one end, the junction sequence differs from germline, possibly due to a read error. V usage is TRBV29-1 and J usage is TRBJ2-7; a possible D gene is TRBD1 (6 bases). The CDR3 is made up of 13 amino acids. Germline V gene data show CDR1 as SQVTM and CDR2 as ANQGSEA. CDR3 in amino acids: CSLPKGESYDQYF. The CDR3 coding sequence is TGCAGCCTTCCGAAGGGGGAGTCCTACGATCAGTACTTC.

A remark on this clonotype: Just one base apart from a much larger clone, this may be a read error. V and J are TRBV12-3 or TRBV12-4 and TRBJ1-6; maybe TRBD1 (5 bases). CDR3 size: 13 residues. This CDR3 reads CASSWDDNSLLHF. The DNA of the CDR3 is TGTGCCAGCAGTTGGGACGATAATTCACTCCTCCACTTT.

Notes on this clonotype: At one end, the junction sequence differs from germline, possibly due to a read error. V is TRBV6-1 and J is TRBJ2-3; a weak D match, TRBD2 (5 bases). Germline CDR1 is MNHNS and CDR2 is SASEGT. This CDR3 spans 15 amino acids. The CDR3 protein is CTSIPRGESTDTQYF. CDR3 bases: TGTACCAGCATTCCCCGGGGAGAGTCGACAGATACGCAGTATTTT.

J is TRBJ2-5 and V is TRBV7-3; no firm D call. This CDR3 has 15 residues. Trimming took off 2 bases at V and 2 bases at J, with 12 bases between the two ends. CDR1 and CDR2 (germline): SGHTA, FQGTGA. CDR3 sequence (DNA): TGTGCCAGCAGCTTACAGCCGACCACACAAGAGACCCAGTACTTC. This translates into CASSLQPTTQETQYF.

V and J are TRBV11-2 and TRBJ2-7, with D unclear. The CDR3 has 11 residues. The germline V gene has CDR1 SGHAT and CDR2 FQNNGV. V lost 5 bases and J 4 bases, leaving 6 bases between the germline ends. CDR3 sequence (DNA): TGTGCCAGCAGCGTTACATACGAGCAGTACTTC. Its translation: CASSVTYEQYF.

The chain couples TRBV6-2 or TRBV6-3 to TRBJ1-2; D ambiguous. V gave up 6 bases and J gave up 8 bases, with 13 bases separating them. Germline-derived CDR1 and CDR2 are MNHEY and SVGEGT. The CDR3 spans 12 residues. For the CDR3, the DNA is TGTGCCAGCAGCCAAGGCCGGATGGGCTACACCTTC. It specifies CASSQGRMGYTF.

The V call is TRBV11-2, the J call TRBJ2-7; D is perhaps TRBD1 (6 bases). Per the germline V gene, CDR1 is SGHAT and CDR2 is FQNNGV. The CDR3 is 21 amino acids. V dropped 1 base and J dropped 3 bases, with 31 bases sitting between them. CDR3 coding DNA: TGTGCCAGCAGCTTAGCCGGGACACATAATCCACGACCCCTAGGAAGCTACGAGCAGTACTTC. Its translation: CASSLAGTHNPRPLGSYEQYF. The full variable domain, its missing parts supplied by reference TRBV11-2 and TRBJ2-7, is EAGVAQSPRYKIIEKRQSVAFWCNPISGHATLYWYQQILGQGPKLLIQFQNNGVVDDSQLPKDRFSAERLKGVDSTLKIQPAKLEDSAVYLCASSLAGTHNPRPLGSYEQYFGPGTRLTVT.

Remarks on this clonotype: One base away lies a much larger clone, so this may be a sequencing read error. The J gene is TRBJ2-2, the V gene TRBV6-5; D remains ambiguous. The CDR3 contains 13 residues. V was trimmed by 0 bases and J by 6 bases, leaving 5 bases between them. CDR1 is MNHEY and CDR2 is SVGAGI in the germline V gene. CDR3 residues: CASSYSPAGELFF. Here the CDR3 DNA reads TGTGCCAGCAGTTACTCCCCCGCCGGGGAGCTGTTTTTT.

A remark on this clonotype: The junction shows a germline mismatch at one end, possibly a read error. The chain couples TRBV6-2 or TRBV6-3 to TRBJ2-1; D not resolved. Germline V CDR1 and CDR2: MNHEY, SVGEGT. The CDR3 contains 14 residues. Here the CDR3 DNA reads TGTGCTAGCAGTTACTCCACTTTTGACAATGAGCAGTTCTTC. This gives the protein CASSYSTFDNEQFF.

Note on this clonotype: The missing conserved phenylalanine or tryptophan at the end of this CDR3 makes a read error likely. V gene TRBV29-1 combines with J gene TRBJ1-2; no clear D. The V end lost 8 bases, the J end lost 5 bases, and 18 bases lay between the germline ends. This CDR3 has 13 residues. Germline V lookup: CDR1 SQVTM, CDR2 ANQGSEA. The CDR3 nucleotides read TGCAGCACTTCGGAGAGTCGGGTATATGGCTACACCTTA. It encodes CSTSESRVYGYTL.

This clonotype was observed at least ten times. The chain joins TRBV4-2 to TRBJ2-3, with 9 bases that match TRBD2. The CDR3 runs to 17 residues. Germline V gives CDR1 LGHNA, CDR2 YNFKEQ. Unmatched junction bases numbered 10, after V lost 1 base and J lost 5 bases. CDR3 sequence: CASSQGGAGGPGDTQYF. The CDR3 DNA is TGTGCCAGCAGCCAAGGAGGGGCGGGGGGGCCCGGAGATACGCAGTATTTT.

Details on this clonotype: The junction departs from the called germline gene at one end, perhaps through a read error. The chain is built from TRBV4-3 and TRBJ2-2, with 10 bases matching TRBD1. The CDR3 length is 17 residues. Germline V CDR1 and CDR2: LGHNA, YSLEER. The CDR3 DNA follows: TGTGCCAGCAGCTTGGCCTCGGGACAGGGGTTTACCGGGGAGCTGTTTTTT. Protein: CASSLASGQGFTGELFF.

Notes on this clonotype: The junction does not match germline at one end; this may be a read error. The chain links TRBV12-3 or TRBV12-4 to TRBJ1-2; D remains ambiguous. This CDR3 is built from 11 residues. This chain's CDR3 is CASSLGIGYTF. The DNA for the CDR3 is TGCGCCAGTAGTCTAGGGATCGGCTACACCTTC.

This clonotype is categorized as medium-sized. The chain carries TRBV11-1 and TRBJ2-3; TRBD2 matches 10 bases. CDR1 SGHAT and CDR2 FQDESV come from the germline V gene (reference sequence). V lost 3 bases and J lost 5; bases outside the gene matches: 2. CDR3 length equals 14 residues. The chain's CDR3 is CASSFLAGEDTQYF. The CDR3 DNA reads as TGTGCCAGCAGCTTCCTAGCGGGGGAAGATACGCAGTATTTT.

This clonotype is medium-sized by share. The chain joins TRBV11-2 to TRBJ2-5, with D perhaps TRBD1 or TRBD2 (5 bases each). With 1 base removed from V and 4 bases from J, the gap between germline ends came to 13 bases. Germline V gene data show CDR1 as SGHAT and CDR2 as FQNNGV. The CDR3 consists of 15 residues. CDR3 DNA sequence: TGTGCCAGCAGCTTAGGAAGGATGGGGACAGAGACCCAGTACTTC. Protein product: CASSLGRMGTETQYF.

With respect to this clonotype: At one of its ends the junction is not consistent with the germline gene, which may arise from a read error. The gene calls are TRBV11-1 and TRBJ2-5; D uncertain. The germline V gene has CDR1 SGHAT and CDR2 FQDESV (reference sequence). The CDR3 loop spans 14 amino acids. The CDR3 spells CASRADTYQETQYF. In nucleotides, the CDR3 is TGTGCCAGCAGGGCCGACACGTACCAAGAGACCCAATATTTC. The complete variable domain, with remaining parts taken from reference TRBV11-1 and TRBJ2-5, reads EAEVAQSPRYKITEKSQAVAFWCDPISGHATLYWYRQILGQGPELLVQFQDESVVDDSQLPKDRFSAERLKGVDSTLKIQPAELGDSAMYLCASRADTYQETQYFGPGTRLLVL.